Listed below are T cell receptor beta chains from one sample, sequenced in a study of cytomegalovirus exposure and HLA in healthy donors. TCRdb's copy holds only in-frame clones and misses some; the assay was immunoSEQ multiplex PCR. The data hold some 110,000 clones, with 75% to 85% observed a single time. The specimen was PBMCs. The receptors come from a middle-aged man in good health and CMV-seronegative. Each CDR3 is given with its conserved first and last residue. Fields, in order: J gene, V gene, D gene, clone size, CDR3 DNA, CDR3 protein. A D gene is named only where the DNA matches it firmly. Rows may omit the clone size; those that give it use once, few, many or a size class.

j_gene: TRBJ1-5
v_gene: TRBV7-2
d_gene: TRBD1
abundance: .
CDR3nt: TGTGCCAGCAGCCAACGGACAGGGGGCGATCAGCCCCAGCATTTT
CDR3aa: CASSQRTGGDQPQHF

j_gene: TRBJ1-6
v_gene: TRBV19
d_gene: TRBD1
abundance: once
CDR3nt: TGTGCCAGTAGTATAGCCCCCTCACAACAGGGGTCACCCCTCCACTTT
CDR3aa: CASSIAPSQQGSPLHF

j_gene: TRBJ1-3
v_gene: TRBV6-1
d_gene: .
abundance: .
CDR3nt: TGTGCCAGCAGTGACCCCGCGTACTCTGGAAACACCATATATTTT
CDR3aa: CASSDPAYSGNTIYF

j_gene: TRBJ2-1
v_gene: TRBV9
d_gene: TRBD1
abundance: .
CDR3nt: TGTGCCAGCAGCCCCCGGACAGGGACTGAGCAGTTCTTC
CDR3aa: CASSPRTGTEQFF

j_gene: TRBJ2-1
v_gene: TRBV9
d_gene: .
abundance: .
CDR3nt: TGTGCCAGCAGCGCTCTTTCTACCCACAATGAGCAGTTCTTC
CDR3aa: CASSALSTHNEQFF

j_gene: TRBJ2-1
v_gene: TRBV5-1
d_gene: TRBD2
abundance: few
CDR3nt: TGCGCCAGCAGCTTGGGACTAGCGGGTGGGAATGAGCAGTTCTTC
CDR3aa: CASSLGLAGGNEQFF

j_gene: TRBJ2-7
v_gene: TRBV5-1
d_gene: TRBD2
abundance: .
CDR3nt: TGCGCCAGCAGCTTGGGACCGGGGGGTGAATCCTACGAGCAGTACTTC
CDR3aa: CASSLGPGGESYEQYF

j_gene: TRBJ2-7
v_gene: TRBV9
d_gene: .
abundance: .
CDR3nt: TGTGCCAGCAGCGTAGGATGGGAGCGTCAGAAGATATACGAGCAGTACTTC
CDR3aa: CASSVGWERQKIYEQYF

j_gene: TRBJ1-1
v_gene: TRBV6-6
d_gene: .
abundance: .
CDR3nt: TGTGCCAGCAGTCCCACAGAGAACACTGAAGCTTTCTTT
CDR3aa: CASSPTENTEAFF

j_gene: TRBJ1-2
v_gene: TRBV11-2
d_gene: .
abundance: .
CDR3nt: TGTGCCAGCAGCCGAGACCGGGAGCGGGGGGATGGCTACACCTTC
CDR3aa: CASSRDRERGDGYTF

j_gene: TRBJ1-2
v_gene: TRBV19
d_gene: TRBD1
abundance: .
CDR3nt: TGTGCCAGTAGTCGGGGACAGTATGGCTACACCTTC
CDR3aa: CASSRGQYGYTF

j_gene: TRBJ2-5
v_gene: TRBV5-5
d_gene: .
abundance: .
CDR3nt: TGTGCCAGCAGCTTTTGGGAACAGGGCGATGAGACCCAGTACTTC
CDR3aa: CASSFWEQGDETQYF

j_gene: TRBJ1-5
v_gene: TRBV7-2
d_gene: .
abundance: .
CDR3nt: TGTGCCAGCAGCTTATTTCCAGACAATCAGCCCCAGCATTTT
CDR3aa: CASSLFPDNQPQHF

j_gene: TRBJ1-5
v_gene: TRBV6-5
d_gene: .
abundance: .
CDR3nt: TGTGCCAGCAGCCCGAACTTTAGCAATCAGCCCCAGCATTTT
CDR3aa: CASSPNFSNQPQHF

j_gene: TRBJ1-5
v_gene: TRBV6-5
d_gene: TRBD1
abundance: .
CDR3nt: TGTGCCAGCAGTCCCGGACAGGCCAATCAGCCCCAGCATTTT
CDR3aa: CASSPGQANQPQHF

j_gene: TRBJ1-1
v_gene: TRBV7-2
d_gene: .
abundance: .
CDR3nt: TGTGCCAGCAGCCTTCAGGGGTTTACCACTGAAGCTTTCTTT
CDR3aa: CASSLQGFTTEAFF

j_gene: TRBJ2-1
v_gene: TRBV27
d_gene: .
abundance: .
CDR3nt: TGTGCCAGCAGTTTCGATCCTAGCTCCTACAATGAGCAGTTCTTC
CDR3aa: CASSFDPSSYNEQFF

j_gene: TRBJ1-3
v_gene: TRBV5-5
d_gene: .
abundance: .
CDR3nt: TGTGCCAGCAGATCTATATCTGGAAACACCATATATTTT
CDR3aa: CASRSISGNTIYF

j_gene: TRBJ2-6
v_gene: TRBV7-9
d_gene: .
abundance: .
CDR3nt: TGTTCCAGCACCTCGTCGGGAGCTGGGGCCAACGTCCTGACTTTC
CDR3aa: CSSTSSGAGANVLTF

j_gene: TRBJ2-3
v_gene: TRBV7-9
d_gene: .
abundance: few
CDR3nt: TGTGCCAGCAGCCCGGGGGCAGGGGGTGGTACGCAGTATTTT
CDR3aa: CASSPGAGGGTQYF

j_gene: TRBJ1-1
v_gene: TRBV11-2
d_gene: TRBD1
abundance: few
CDR3nt: TGTGCCAGCAGCACATTTACAGGGGGCGAGACTGAAGCTTTCTTT
CDR3aa: CASSTFTGGETEAFF

j_gene: TRBJ2-7
v_gene: TRBV2
d_gene: .
abundance: once
CDR3nt: TGTGCCAGCATCGCCAGAACCTACGAGCAGTACTTC
CDR3aa: CASIARTYEQYF

j_gene: TRBJ2-7
v_gene: TRBV5-5
d_gene: TRBD1
abundance: .
CDR3nt: TGTGCCAGCAGCTATGCCGGGACAGGGAGCTACGAGCAGTACTTC
CDR3aa: CASSYAGTGSYEQYF

j_gene: TRBJ2-1
v_gene: TRBV7-3
d_gene: .
abundance: .
CDR3nt: TGTGCCAGCAGCTTACCTGCCGGTGGTGAGCAGTTCTTC
CDR3aa: CASSLPAGGEQFF

j_gene: TRBJ2-7
v_gene: TRBV9
d_gene: .
abundance: few
CDR3nt: TGTGCCAGCAGCTTAGGGACCCCGGGGTACGAGCAGTACTTC
CDR3aa: CASSLGTPGYEQYF

j_gene: TRBJ1-5
v_gene: TRBV5-6
d_gene: TRBD1
abundance: few
CDR3nt: TGTGCCAGCAGCTTGTTGGGACAGGCCAATCAGCCCCAGCATTTT
CDR3aa: CASSLLGQANQPQHF

j_gene: TRBJ2-3
v_gene: TRBV5-8
d_gene: TRBD1
abundance: .
CDR3nt: TGTGCCAGCGACAGGGGTTCGGATACGCAGTATTTT
CDR3aa: CASDRGSDTQYF

j_gene: TRBJ1-2
v_gene: TRBV5-4
d_gene: .
abundance: .
CDR3nt: TGTGCCAGCAGCTTGAGTCAGTTAAGTGGCTACACCTTC
CDR3aa: CASSLSQLSGYTF

j_gene: TRBJ2-1
v_gene: TRBV5-4
d_gene: .
abundance: few
CDR3nt: TGTGCCAGCAGCTTGGAGAACCCAGGGTACAATGAGCAGTTCTTC
CDR3aa: CASSLENPGYNEQFF

j_gene: TRBJ2-1
v_gene: TRBV21-1
d_gene: .
abundance: once
CDR3nt: TGTGCCAGCAAGACCCGGGGGGCCGGGGCGTTCTTC
CDR3aa: CASKTRGAGAFF

j_gene: TRBJ1-2
v_gene: TRBV27
d_gene: TRBD1
abundance: .
CDR3nt: TGTGCCAGCACTTGGACAGGGGGGGGACACTATGGCTACACCTTC
CDR3aa: CASTWTGGGHYGYTF

j_gene: TRBJ2-7
v_gene: TRBV7-2
d_gene: .
abundance: .
CDR3nt: TGTGCCAGCAGCTTAGGACTGTCCTCCTACGAGCAGTACTTC
CDR3aa: CASSLGLSSYEQYF

j_gene: TRBJ2-7
v_gene: TRBV14
d_gene: .
abundance: .
CDR3nt: TGTGCCAGCAGCCCGATGTTCCGGGGGAGGTACGAGCAGTACTTC
CDR3aa: CASSPMFRGRYEQYF

j_gene: TRBJ1-1
v_gene: TRBV7-9
d_gene: .
abundance: .
CDR3nt: TGTGCCAGCAGCTCGGAATCCCAGGGAAACACTGAAGCTTTCTTT
CDR3aa: CASSSESQGNTEAFF

j_gene: TRBJ2-7
v_gene: TRBV5-4
d_gene: TRBD2
abundance: few
CDR3nt: TGTGCCAGCAGCTTGCCTAGCGGGGCGTCCTACGAGCAGTACTTC
CDR3aa: CASSLPSGASYEQYF

j_gene: TRBJ1-6
v_gene: TRBV6-5
d_gene: .
abundance: .
CDR3nt: TGTGCCAGCAGTACCGACAGACGAAATGGGGCACCCCTCCACTTT
CDR3aa: CASSTDRRNGAPLHF

j_gene: TRBJ1-3
v_gene: TRBV10-3
d_gene: .
abundance: once
CDR3nt: TGTGCCATGAAAGGGGTGGACGGAAACACCATATATTTT
CDR3aa: CAMKGVDGNTIYF

j_gene: TRBJ2-1
v_gene: TRBV7-9
d_gene: TRBD2
abundance: .
CDR3nt: TGTGCCAGCAGCGTTACTAGCGGTTACAATGAGCAGTTCTTC
CDR3aa: CASSVTSGYNEQFF

j_gene: TRBJ2-5
v_gene: TRBV10-3
d_gene: .
abundance: .
CDR3nt: TGTGCCATCAGAAACGGACAGCATCAAGAGACCCAGTACTTC
CDR3aa: CAIRNGQHQETQYF

j_gene: TRBJ1-2
v_gene: TRBV6-5
d_gene: .
abundance: few
CDR3nt: TGTGCCAGCAGGGCAGGGGAGAGCTATGGCTACACCTTC
CDR3aa: CASRAGESYGYTF

j_gene: TRBJ2-7
v_gene: TRBV7-9
d_gene: .
abundance: few
CDR3nt: TGTGCCAGCAGCTTAGGTACTTACGAGCAGTACTTC
CDR3aa: CASSLGTYEQYF

j_gene: TRBJ2-3
v_gene: TRBV4-1
d_gene: .
abundance: few
CDR3nt: TGCGCCAGCAGCCAAGGCAACCTAGTAACCACAGATACGCAGTATTTT
CDR3aa: CASSQGNLVTTDTQYF

j_gene: TRBJ1-5
v_gene: TRBV19
d_gene: .
abundance: .
CDR3nt: TGTGCCAGTAGTATTAGCATCAATCAGCCCCAGCATTTT
CDR3aa: CASSISINQPQHF

j_gene: TRBJ1-5
v_gene: TRBV6-4
d_gene: TRBD1
abundance: .
CDR3nt: TGTGCCAGCAGTCCAGACAGGGGGCTCAATCAGCCCCAGCATTTT
CDR3aa: CASSPDRGLNQPQHF

j_gene: TRBJ2-1
v_gene: TRBV7-9
d_gene: TRBD1
abundance: .
CDR3nt: TGTGCCAGCAGCCACGCCGACGGACAGGTCCCGTTCTTC
CDR3aa: CASSHADGQVPFF

j_gene: TRBJ1-1
v_gene: TRBV30
d_gene: .
abundance: .
CDR3nt: TGTGCCTGGATGGCCGGGGTTTGGACTGAAGCTTTCTTT
CDR3aa: CAWMAGVWTEAFF